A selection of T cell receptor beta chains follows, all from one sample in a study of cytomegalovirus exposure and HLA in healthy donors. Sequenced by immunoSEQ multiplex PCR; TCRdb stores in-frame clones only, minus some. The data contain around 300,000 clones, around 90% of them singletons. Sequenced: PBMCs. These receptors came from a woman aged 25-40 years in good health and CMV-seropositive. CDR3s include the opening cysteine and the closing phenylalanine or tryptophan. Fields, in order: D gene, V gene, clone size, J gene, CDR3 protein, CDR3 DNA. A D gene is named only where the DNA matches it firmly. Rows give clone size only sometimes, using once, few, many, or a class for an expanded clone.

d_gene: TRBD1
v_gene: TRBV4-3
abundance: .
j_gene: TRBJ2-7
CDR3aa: CASSQGTGSSYEQYF
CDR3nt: TGCGCCAGCAGCCAAGGGACAGGGAGCTCCTACGAGCAGTACTTC

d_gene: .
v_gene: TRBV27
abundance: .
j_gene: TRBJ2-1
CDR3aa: CASSFLGRAEQFF
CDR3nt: TGTGCCAGCAGTTTTCTGGGTCGGGCTGAGCAGTTCTTC

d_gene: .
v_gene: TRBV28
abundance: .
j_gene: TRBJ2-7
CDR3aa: CASSRAGLYEQYF
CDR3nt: TGTGCCAGCAGTAGAGCGGGCCTCTACGAGCAGTACTTC

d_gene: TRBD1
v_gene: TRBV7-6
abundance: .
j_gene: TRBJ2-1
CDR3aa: CASSPTDREQFF
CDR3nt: TGTGCCAGCAGCCCGACGGACAGGGAGCAGTTCTTC

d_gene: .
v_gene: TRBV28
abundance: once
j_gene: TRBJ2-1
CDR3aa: CASSLGSHNEQFF
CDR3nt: TGTGCCAGCAGTTTAGGGTCACACAATGAGCAGTTCTTC

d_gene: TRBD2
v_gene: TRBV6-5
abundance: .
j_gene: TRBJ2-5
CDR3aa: CASSYSSGGLQETQYF
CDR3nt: TGTGCCAGCAGTTACTCTAGCGGGGGGCTACAAGAGACCCAGTACTTC

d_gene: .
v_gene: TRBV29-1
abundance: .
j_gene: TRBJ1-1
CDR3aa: CSVDLLNTEAFF
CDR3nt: TGCAGCGTTGATTTGCTGAACACTGAAGCTTTCTTT

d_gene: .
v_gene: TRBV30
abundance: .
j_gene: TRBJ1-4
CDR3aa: CAWSRSVSTNEKLFF
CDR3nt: TGTGCCTGGAGTCGATCCGTTTCGACTAATGAAAAACTGTTTTTT

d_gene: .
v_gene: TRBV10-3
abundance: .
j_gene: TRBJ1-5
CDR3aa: CAIRALSNQPQHF
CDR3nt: TGTGCCATCAGAGCCCTTAGCAATCAGCCCCAGCATTTT

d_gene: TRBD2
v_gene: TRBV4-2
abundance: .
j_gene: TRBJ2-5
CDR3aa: CASSQDPQGGGVSETQYF
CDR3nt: TGTGCCAGCAGCCAAGACCCCCAGGGCGGGGGGGTTAGTGAGACCCAGTACTTC

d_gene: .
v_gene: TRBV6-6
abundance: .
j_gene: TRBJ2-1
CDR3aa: CASSTGTPNEQFF
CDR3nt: TGTGCCAGCAGTACCGGGACTCCGAATGAGCAGTTCTTC

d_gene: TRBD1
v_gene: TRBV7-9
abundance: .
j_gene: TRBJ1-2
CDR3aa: CASGRGSYGYTF
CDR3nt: TGTGCCAGCGGCAGGGGGAGCTATGGCTACACCTTC

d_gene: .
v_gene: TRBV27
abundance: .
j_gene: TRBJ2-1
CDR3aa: CASSRASVTRYNEQFF
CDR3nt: TGTGCCAGCAGCCGCGCCTCCGTGACCAGATACAATGAGCAGTTCTTC

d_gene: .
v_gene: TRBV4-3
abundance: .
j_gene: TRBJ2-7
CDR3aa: CASSQDLIEQYF
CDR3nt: TGCGCCAGCAGCCAAGATCTTATCGAGCAGTACTTC

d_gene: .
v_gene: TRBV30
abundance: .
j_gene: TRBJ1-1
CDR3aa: CAWSDTEAFF
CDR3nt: TGTGCCTGGTCGGACACTGAAGCTTTCTTT